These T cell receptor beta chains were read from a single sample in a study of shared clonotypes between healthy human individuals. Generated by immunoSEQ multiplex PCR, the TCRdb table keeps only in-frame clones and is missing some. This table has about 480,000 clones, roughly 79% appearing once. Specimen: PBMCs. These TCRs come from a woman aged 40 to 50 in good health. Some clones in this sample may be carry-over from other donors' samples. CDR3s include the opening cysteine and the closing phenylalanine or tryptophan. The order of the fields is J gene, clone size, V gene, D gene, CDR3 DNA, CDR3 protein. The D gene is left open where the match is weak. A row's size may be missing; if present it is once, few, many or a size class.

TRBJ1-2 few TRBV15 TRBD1 TGTGCCACCAGCACCCGGACAGGCCCCAAGGGCTACACCTTC CATSTRTGPKGYTF
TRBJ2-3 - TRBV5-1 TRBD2 TGCGCCAGCAGGGCGACTAGCGGCACAGATACGCAGTATTTT CASRATSGTDTQYF
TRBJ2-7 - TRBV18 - TGTGCCAGCTCACCACCGGGGGCCCCGACCTACGAGCAGTACTTC CASSPPGAPTYEQYF
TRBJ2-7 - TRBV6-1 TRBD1 TGTGCCAGCAGTGGAGGGACAGTACTAGCCTACGAGCAGTACTTC CASSGGTVLAYEQYF
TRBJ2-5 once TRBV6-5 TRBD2 TGTGCCAGCAGTTACTCGGGCGGACTAGGAGAGACCCAGTACTTC CASSYSGGLGETQYF
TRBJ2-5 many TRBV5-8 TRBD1 TGTGCCAGCAGCCTCCTAAGGGGGCGGCTTCAAGAGACCCAGTACTTC CASSLLRGRLQETQYF
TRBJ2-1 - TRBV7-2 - TGTGCCAGCAGCTCAACTAACAATGAGCAGTTCTTC CASSSTNNEQFF
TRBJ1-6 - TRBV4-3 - TGCGCCAGCAGCCAAGCCCCCGGCGGCACCAATTCACCCCTCCACTTT CASSQAPGGTNSPLHF
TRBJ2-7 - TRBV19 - TGTGCCAGTAGTATGAAGTGGGAGAGCTCCTACGAGCAGTACTTC CASSMKWESSYEQYF
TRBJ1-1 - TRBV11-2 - TGTGCCAGCAGCTTAGGGGTTGGAGCTTTCTTT CASSLGVGAFF
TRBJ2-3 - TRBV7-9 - TGTGCCAGCAGCTTAAGTTCGCCCGCAGATACGCAGTATTTT CASSLSSPADTQYF
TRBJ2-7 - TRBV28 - TGTGCCAGCAGTCCATTCGGGCCCAGCGGCGAGCAGTACTTC CASSPFGPSGEQYF
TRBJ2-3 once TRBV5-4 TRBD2 TGTGCCAGCAGCTTGGGTGGGGGGGACACAGATACGCAGTATTTT CASSLGGGDTDTQYF
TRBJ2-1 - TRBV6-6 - TGTGCCAGCAGTTACGGACGTAACTACTACAATGAGCAGTTCTTC CASSYGRNYYNEQFF
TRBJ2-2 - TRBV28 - TGTGCCAGCAGTTTAGAGGGCTACACCGGGGAGCTGTTTTTT CASSLEGYTGELFF
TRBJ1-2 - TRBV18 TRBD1 TGTGCCAGCTCAGCGGACAGGGGGAGTGACTATGGCTACACCTTC CASSADRGSDYGYTF
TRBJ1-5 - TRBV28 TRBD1 TGTGCCAGCAGCCTCCGGTCCAGGGGGGAGTTTGAGCCCCAGCATTTT CASSLRSRGEFEPQHF
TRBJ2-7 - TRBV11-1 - TGTGCCAGCAGCTCCTGGGGGAGTAGCTACGAGCAGTACTTC CASSSWGSSYEQYF
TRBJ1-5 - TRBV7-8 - TGTGCCAGCAGCTTAGTGGCGACAGTTAGCAATCAGCCCCAGCATTTT CASSLVATVSNQPQHF
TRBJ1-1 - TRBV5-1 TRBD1 TGCGCCAGCAGCTTGGTGGGACAGGGGGAGACTGAAGCTTTCTTT CASSLVGQGETEAFF
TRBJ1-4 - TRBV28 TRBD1 TGTGCCAGCAGTTTTGAGGACGTGGGCCAGGGGGTTATTGGTAAACTGTTTTTT CASSFEDVGQGVIGKLFF
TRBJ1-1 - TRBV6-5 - TGTGCCAGCAGTTTCAGGGGCACTGAAGCTTTCTTT CASSFRGTEAFF
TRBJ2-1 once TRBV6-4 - TGTGCCAGCAGTGAACTCGGGGGTCCGGGGACCTGGAATGAGCAGTTCTTC CASSELGGPGTWNEQFF
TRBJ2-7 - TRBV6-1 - TGTGCCAGCACCCAGGTCTGGAGCTCCTACGAGCAGTACTTC CASTQVWSSYEQYF
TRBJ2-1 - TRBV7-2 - TGTGCCAGCAGCCCCCGACTAGGTTCCTACAATGAGCAGTTCTTC CASSPRLGSYNEQFF
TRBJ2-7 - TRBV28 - TGTGCCAGCAGTGCCCCAGCTACATACGAGCAGTACTTC CASSAPATYEQYF
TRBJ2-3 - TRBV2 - TGTGCCAGCAGGGAGCGGAGCCCGCCCGGAGATACGCAGTATTTT CASRERSPPGDTQYF
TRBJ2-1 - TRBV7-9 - TGTGCCAGCAGCTTAGCGGGAGCTCACAATGAGCAGTTCTTC CASSLAGAHNEQFF
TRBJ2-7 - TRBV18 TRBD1 TGTGCCAGCTCACCTCGAACTTCGGACAGGGAAAGTGAGCAGTACTTC CASSPRTSDRESEQYF
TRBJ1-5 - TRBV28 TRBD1 TGTGCCAGCACTACCACAGGGGGCAATCAGCCCCAGCATTTT CASTTTGGNQPQHF
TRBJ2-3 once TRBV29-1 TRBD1 TGCAGCGTTGAAAGGGGGTCGGACAGGGAGAGCTGGGTTACGCAGTATTTT CSVERGSDRESWVTQYF
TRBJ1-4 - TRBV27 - TGTGCCAGCAGTTTATGGGGGGGCACTAATGAAAAACTGTTTTTT CASSLWGGTNEKLFF
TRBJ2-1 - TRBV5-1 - TGCGCCAGCAGCCGGGTGGAGGGCTCCCTGAATGAGCAGTTCTTC CASSRVEGSLNEQFF
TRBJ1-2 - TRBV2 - TGTGCCAGCAGTGAGGGTCGAACCGATGGCTACACCTTC CASSEGRTDGYTF
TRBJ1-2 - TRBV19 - TGTGCCAGTAGTATTGGGCCGACAGGATCTAGCGGCTACACCTTC CASSIGPTGSSGYTF
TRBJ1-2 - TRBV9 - TGTGCCAGCAGCCAGGATAGGGCTCTCTATGGCTACACCTTC CASSQDRALYGYTF
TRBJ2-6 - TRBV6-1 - TGTGCCAGCAGCTGGGTCAGCTCTGGGGCCAACGTCCTGACTTTC CASSWVSSGANVLTF
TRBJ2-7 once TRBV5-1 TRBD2 TGCGCCAGCAGCCGCGGGGGTAGCAGCTACTACGAGCAGTACTTC CASSRGGSSYYEQYF
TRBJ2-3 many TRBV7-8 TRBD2 TGTGCCAGCAGCTTAGCTCCGGTAGCGGGGGCCACAGATACGCAGTATTTT CASSLAPVAGATDTQYF
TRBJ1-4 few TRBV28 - TGTGCCAGCAGTTTACGGTTCAAACGGGAGGAAAAACTGTTTTTT CASSLRFKREEKLFF
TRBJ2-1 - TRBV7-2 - TGTGCCAGCTATGGGGGCTCCTACAATGAGCAGTTCTTC CASYGGSYNEQFF
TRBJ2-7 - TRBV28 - TGTGCCAGCAGCCTCCTGGAAGGCTCCTACGAGCAGTACTTC CASSLLEGSYEQYF
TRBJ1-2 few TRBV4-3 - TGCGCCAGCAGCCAAGCCCCGCCCTCAAGGGGGAGTCATGGCTACACCTTC CASSQAPPSRGSHGYTF
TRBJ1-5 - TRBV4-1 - TGCGCCAGCAGCCATACTACAGGCAATCAGCCCCAGCATTTT CASSHTTGNQPQHF
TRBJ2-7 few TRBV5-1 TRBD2 TGCGCCAGCAGCGGGGGACTAGCGGGAAGCGCCTACGAGCAGTACTTC CASSGGLAGSAYEQYF
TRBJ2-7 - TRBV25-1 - TGTGCCAGCAGTGCAGGGACCGAGCAGTACTTC CASSAGTEQYF
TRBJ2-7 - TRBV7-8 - TGTGCCAGCAGCCCTCGATCCTACGAGCAGTACTTC CASSPRSYEQYF
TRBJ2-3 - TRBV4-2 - TGTGCCAGCAGCCCCCGGACTTTACGCGGGTTCACAGATACGCAGTATTTT CASSPRTLRGFTDTQYF